This record concerns one T cell receptor (beta chain) sequence. Its specificity is not known. With 60 Vbeta and 13 Jbeta primers, the PCR was carried out. The repertoire was sequenced with immunoSEQ multiplex PCR; TCRdb's copy has only in-frame clones and lacks some. This sample has about 140,000 clones, with around 75% found just once. These data originate in a study of cytomegalovirus exposure and HLA in healthy donors. Germline assignment: CDR1 MNHNS and CDR2 SASEGT. With 4 bases removed from V and 1 base from J, the gap between germline ends came to 9 bases. CDR3 length: 14 amino acids. Study observations and caveats: From TCR beta sequences, most subjects' HLA-A and HLA-B alleles were reportedly predicted accurately. Some highly shared sequence variants likely arose as a pipeline artifact.

The rearrangement links TRBV6-1 to TRBJ2-3, with D unresolved. The receptor was isolated from a female donor in good health and CMV-seronegative. What was sequenced was PBMCs. The CDR3 nucleotides read TGTGCCAGCAGTGGGAGAACCGGCACAGATACGCAGTATTTT. This sequence encodes CASSGRTGTDTQYF.